A single sample is the source of the 8 T cell receptor beta chains below, sequenced in a study of blood T cell repertoires in COVID-19. TCRdb keeps only in-frame clones here, not all; method: immunoSEQ multiplex PCR. The data show 210,000 or so clones, over 75% seen once. The specimen was PBMCs or T cells enriched from blood (not recorded which). The receptor source for this set is a woman aged 35 to 49 with acute COVID-19.

V usage is TRBV3-1 (or the pseudogene TRBV3-2) and J usage is TRBJ2-1; the match to TRBD2 covers 14 bases. From germline, CDR1 is LGHDT and CDR2 YNNKEL (reference sequence). The CDR3 has 16 residues. V lost 4 bases, J lost 9 bases, and 8 bases stayed unmatched. CDR3 in amino acids: CASSPQVGLAGGEQFF. CDR3 DNA: TGTGCCAGCAGCCCCCAGGTCGGACTAGCGGGAGGTGAGCAGTTCTTC.

The V and J genes are TRBV19 and TRBJ1-2, with no clear D. The CDR3 covers 12 residues. Per the germline V gene, CDR1 is LNHDA and CDR2 is SQIVND (reference sequence). Trimming shortened V by 6 bases and J by 7 bases, and 12 bases separated the two germline ends. The CDR3 DNA reads as TGTGCCAGTAGAAAAGCAGGTTTTGGCTACACCTTC. Protein: CASRKAGFGYTF.

This clone was observed a single time. V is TRBV12-5 and J is TRBJ2-2; 11 positions match TRBD2. In germline, CDR1 is LGHNT, CDR2 FRNRAP. The trim removed 7 bases at V and 6 bases at J, leaving 4 bases unmatched. The CDR3 is 14 residues long. The CDR3 sequence is CASATSGSSGELFF. CDR3 coding DNA: TGTGCTAGTGCTACTAGCGGGAGTTCCGGGGAGCTGTTTTTT.

The count of this clone is one. V usage is TRBV29-1 and J usage is TRBJ1-2; D ambiguous. This CDR3 contains 11 residues. Germline V CDR1 and CDR2: SQVTM, ANQGSEA. The germline V and J ends were trimmed by 6 bases and 4 bases, with 9 bases remaining between them. CDR3 sequence: CSVEFGYGYTF. CDR3 nucleotide sequence: TGCAGCGTAGAGTTCGGCTATGGCTACACCTTC.

For the CDR3, the DNA is TGTGCCAGCAGCGGACAAAACTCCTACGAGCAGTACTTC. As protein: CASSGQNSYEQYF. V usage is TRBV6-6 and J usage is TRBJ2-7; D might be TRBD1 (5 bases). Germline lookup yields CDR1 MNHNY and CDR2 SVGAGI (reference sequence). The V end lost 6 bases, the J end lost 0 bases, and 9 bases lay between the germline ends. The CDR3 is made up of 13 amino acids.

This clone was seen only a few times. The V gene is TRBV28, the J gene TRBJ2-1; no firm D call. The V end was cut by 5 bases, the J end by 9 bases, with 11 bases between. The CDR3 has 12 amino acids. Germline CDR1 is MDHEN and CDR2 is SYDVKM. In DNA form, the CDR3 reads TGTGCCAGCAGTACAAGTTCTGGTGAGCAGTTCTTC. Encoded protein: CASSTSSGEQFF.

The rearrangement links TRBV2 to TRBJ1-2, with D unclear. CDR1 and CDR2 (germline): SNHLY, FYNNEI. The CDR3 loop spans 16 amino acids. The ends were cut back, 0 bases at V and 4 bases at J, with 15 bases in the middle. CDR3 DNA sequence: TGTGCCAGCAGTGAAGCTCTGATTGCGGAACTCTATGGCTACACCTTC. This translates into CASSEALIAELYGYTF.

The chain uses TRBV20-1 and TRBJ1-1; 9 positions agree with TRBD1. CDR1 DFQATT and CDR2 SNEGSKA come from the germline V gene (reference sequence). This CDR3 has 16 residues. V gave up 3 bases and J gave up 5 bases; unmatched junction bases: 13. The CDR3 here is CSASSPTGGWGTEAFF. In nucleotides, the CDR3 is TGCAGTGCTAGTTCTCCAACAGGGGGCTGGGGGACTGAAGCTTTCTTT.